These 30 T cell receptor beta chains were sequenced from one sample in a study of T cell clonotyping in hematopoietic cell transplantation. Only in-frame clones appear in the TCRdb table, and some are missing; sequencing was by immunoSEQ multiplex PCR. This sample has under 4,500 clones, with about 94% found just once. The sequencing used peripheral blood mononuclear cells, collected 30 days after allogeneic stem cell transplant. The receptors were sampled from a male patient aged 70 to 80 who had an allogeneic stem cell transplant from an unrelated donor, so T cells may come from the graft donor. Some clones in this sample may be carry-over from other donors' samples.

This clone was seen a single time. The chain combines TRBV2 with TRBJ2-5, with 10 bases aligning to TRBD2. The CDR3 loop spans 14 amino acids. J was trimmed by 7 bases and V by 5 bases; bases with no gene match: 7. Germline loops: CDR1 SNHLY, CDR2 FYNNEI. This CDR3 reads CASSFLAGAGTQYF. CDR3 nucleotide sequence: TGTGCCAGCAGTTTTCTAGCGGGGGCAGGGACCCAGTACTTC.

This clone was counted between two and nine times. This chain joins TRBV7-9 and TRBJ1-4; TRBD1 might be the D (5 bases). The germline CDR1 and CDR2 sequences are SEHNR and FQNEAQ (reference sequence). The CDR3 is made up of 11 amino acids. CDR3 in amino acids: CASQGGEKLFF. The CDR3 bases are TGTGCGAGCCAGGGTGGGGAAAAACTGTTTTTT.

The CDR3 spells CASSISVAEYGADTQYF. CDR3 nucleotides: TGTGCCAGTAGTATTTCGGTAGCGGAATACGGGGCAGATACGCAGTATTTT. The rearrangement uses TRBV19 and TRBJ2-3; tentatively, D is TRBD2 (6 bases). Germline V lookup: CDR1 LNHDA, CDR2 SQIVND (reference sequence). The V end lost 3 bases, the J end lost 4 bases, and 20 bases lay between the germline ends. This CDR3 comprises 17 residues.

The CDR3 DNA is TGTGCCAGCAGTTCCGGGACAGGGGGCCCCGGGGAGCTGTTTTTT. Protein: CASSSGTGGPGELFF. The V gene is TRBV7-2, the J gene TRBJ2-2; 12 positions agree with TRBD1. Germline trimming cut 6 bases from V and 6 bases from J; bases unmatched to any gene: 5. The CDR3 spans 15 residues. The V gene's germline CDR1 is SGHTA and CDR2 FQGNSA.

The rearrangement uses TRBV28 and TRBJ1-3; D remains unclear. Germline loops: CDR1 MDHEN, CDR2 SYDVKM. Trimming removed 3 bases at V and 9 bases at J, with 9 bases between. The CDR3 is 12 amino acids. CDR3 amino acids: CASSFRLGTIYF. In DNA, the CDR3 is TGTGCCAGCAGTTTCCGCCTTGGCACCATATATTTT.

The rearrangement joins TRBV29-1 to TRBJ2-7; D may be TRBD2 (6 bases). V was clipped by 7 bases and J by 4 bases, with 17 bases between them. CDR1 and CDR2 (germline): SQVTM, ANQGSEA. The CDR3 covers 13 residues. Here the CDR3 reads CSGGSGEGYEQYF. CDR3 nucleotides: TGCAGCGGTGGTAGCGGAGAAGGTTACGAGCAGTACTTC.

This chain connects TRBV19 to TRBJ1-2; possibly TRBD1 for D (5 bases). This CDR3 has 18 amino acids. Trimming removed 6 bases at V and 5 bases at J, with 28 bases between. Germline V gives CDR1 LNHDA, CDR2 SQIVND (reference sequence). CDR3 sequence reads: CASSPRGAEIHRKYGYTF. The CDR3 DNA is TGTGCCAGTAGCCCAAGAGGGGCAGAAATCCATCGAAAATATGGCTACACCTTC.

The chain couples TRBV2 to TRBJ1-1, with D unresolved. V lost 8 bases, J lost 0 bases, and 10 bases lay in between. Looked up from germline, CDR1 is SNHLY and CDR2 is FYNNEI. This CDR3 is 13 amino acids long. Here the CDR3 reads CASARAVNTEAFF. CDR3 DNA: TGTGCCAGCGCTCGGGCAGTGAACACTGAAGCTTTCTTT.

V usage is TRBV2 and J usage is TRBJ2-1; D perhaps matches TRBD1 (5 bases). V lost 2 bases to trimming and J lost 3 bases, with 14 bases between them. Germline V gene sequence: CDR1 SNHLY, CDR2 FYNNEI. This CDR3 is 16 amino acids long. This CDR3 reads CASSERAQGSYNEQFF. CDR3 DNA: TGTGCCAGCAGTGAAAGGGCCCAGGGAAGCTACAATGAGCAGTTCTTC. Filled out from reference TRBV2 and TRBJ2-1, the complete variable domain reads EPEVTQTPSHQVTQMGQEVILRCVPISNHLYFYWYRQILGQKVEFLVSFYNNEISEKSEIFDDQFSVERPDGSNFTLKIRSTKLEDSAMYFCASSERAQGSYNEQFFGPGTRLTVL.

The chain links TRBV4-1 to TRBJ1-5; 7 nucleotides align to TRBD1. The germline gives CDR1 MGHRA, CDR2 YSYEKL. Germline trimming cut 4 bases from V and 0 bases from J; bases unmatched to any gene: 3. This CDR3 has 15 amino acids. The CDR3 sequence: CASSRGQDSNQPQHF. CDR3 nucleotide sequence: TGCGCCAGCAGCCGAGGACAGGATAGCAATCAGCCCCAGCATTTT.

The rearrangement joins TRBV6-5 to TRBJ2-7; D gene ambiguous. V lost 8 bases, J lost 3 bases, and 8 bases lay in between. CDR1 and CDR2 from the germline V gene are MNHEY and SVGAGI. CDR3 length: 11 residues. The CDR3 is CASAYGYEQYF. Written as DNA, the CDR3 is TGTGCCAGCGCTTACGGCTACGAGCAGTACTTC.

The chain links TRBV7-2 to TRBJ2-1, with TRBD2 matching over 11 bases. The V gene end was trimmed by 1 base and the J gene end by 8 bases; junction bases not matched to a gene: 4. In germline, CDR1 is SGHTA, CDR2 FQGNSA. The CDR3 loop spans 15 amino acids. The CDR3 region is CASSLGTSGRYEQFF. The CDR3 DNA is TGTGCCAGCAGCTTAGGAACTAGCGGGAGATATGAGCAGTTCTTC. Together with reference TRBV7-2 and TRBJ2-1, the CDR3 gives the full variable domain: GAGVSQSPSNKVTEKGKDVELRCDPISGHTALYWYRQSLGQGLEFLIYFQGNSAPDKSGLPSDRFSAERTGGSVSTLTIQRTQQEDSAVYLCASSLGTSGRYEQFFGPGTRLTVL.

CDR3 region: CASRDRRDRPNEQYF. CDR3 DNA sequence: TGTGCCAGCAGGGATCGCCGGGACAGGCCGAACGAGCAGTACTTC. This rearrangement joins TRBV6-5 to TRBJ2-7; 8 nucleotides agree with TRBD1. The J segment lost 5 bases and the V segment lost 6 bases, leaving 12 bases of the junction unmatched. The length of the CDR3 is 15 residues. The germline gives CDR1 MNHEY, CDR2 SVGAGI.

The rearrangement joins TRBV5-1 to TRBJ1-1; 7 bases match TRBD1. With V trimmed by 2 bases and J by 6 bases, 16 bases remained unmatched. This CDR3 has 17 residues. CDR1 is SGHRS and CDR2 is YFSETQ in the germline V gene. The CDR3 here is CASSLDISGTARAEAFF. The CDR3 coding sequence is TGCGCCAGCAGCTTAGATATCTCCGGGACAGCTAGGGCTGAAGCTTTCTTT. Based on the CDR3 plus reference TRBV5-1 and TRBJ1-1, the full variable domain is KAGVTQTPRYLIKTRGQQVTLSCSPISGHRSVSWYQQTPGQGLQFLFEYFSETQRNKGNFPGRFSGRQFSNSRSEMNVSTLELGDSALYLCASSLDISGTARAEAFFGQGTRLTVV.

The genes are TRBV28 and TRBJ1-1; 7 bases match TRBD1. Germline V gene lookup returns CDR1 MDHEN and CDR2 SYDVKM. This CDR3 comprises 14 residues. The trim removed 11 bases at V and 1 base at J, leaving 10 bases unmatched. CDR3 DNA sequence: TGTGCCGGTACCTCAGGGGGGACGAACACTGAAGCTTTCTTT. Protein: CAGTSGGTNTEAFF.

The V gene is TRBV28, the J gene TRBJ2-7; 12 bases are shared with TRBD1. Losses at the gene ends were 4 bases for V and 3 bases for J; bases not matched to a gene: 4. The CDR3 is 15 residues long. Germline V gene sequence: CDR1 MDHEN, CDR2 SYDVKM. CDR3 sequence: CASSWGQGAIYEQYF. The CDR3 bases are TGTGCCAGCAGTTGGGGACAGGGGGCAATCTACGAGCAGTACTTC.

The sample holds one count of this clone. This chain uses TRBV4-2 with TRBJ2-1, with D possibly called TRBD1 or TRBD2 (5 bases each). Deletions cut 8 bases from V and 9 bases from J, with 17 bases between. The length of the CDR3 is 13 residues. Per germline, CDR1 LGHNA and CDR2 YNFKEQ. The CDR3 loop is CASLRAGATEQFF. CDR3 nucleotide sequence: TGTGCCAGCCTCCGGGCCGGGGCCACTGAGCAGTTCTTC.

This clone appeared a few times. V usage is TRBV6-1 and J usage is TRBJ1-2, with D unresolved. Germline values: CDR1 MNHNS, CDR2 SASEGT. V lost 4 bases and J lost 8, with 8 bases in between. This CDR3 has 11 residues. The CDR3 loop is CASSASAGYTF. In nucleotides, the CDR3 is TGTGCCAGCAGTGCGTCGGCGGGCTACACCTTC.

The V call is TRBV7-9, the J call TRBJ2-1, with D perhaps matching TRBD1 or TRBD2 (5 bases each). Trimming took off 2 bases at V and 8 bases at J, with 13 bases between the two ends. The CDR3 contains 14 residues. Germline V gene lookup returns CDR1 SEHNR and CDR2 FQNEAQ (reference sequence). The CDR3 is CASSLKERGDEQFF. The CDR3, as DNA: TGTGCCAGCAGCTTAAAGGAGAGGGGCGATGAGCAGTTCTTC.

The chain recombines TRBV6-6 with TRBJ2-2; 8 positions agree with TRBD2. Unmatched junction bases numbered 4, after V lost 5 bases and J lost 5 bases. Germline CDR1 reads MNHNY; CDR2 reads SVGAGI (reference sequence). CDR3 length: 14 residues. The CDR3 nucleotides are TGTGCCAGCAGTACTAGCGGAAGAACCGGGGAGCTGTTTTTT. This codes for CASSTSGRTGELFF.

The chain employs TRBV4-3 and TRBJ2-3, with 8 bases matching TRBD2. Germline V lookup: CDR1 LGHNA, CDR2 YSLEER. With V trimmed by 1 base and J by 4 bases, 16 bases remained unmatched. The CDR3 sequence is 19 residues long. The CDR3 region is CASSQGIQWREEVSDTQYF. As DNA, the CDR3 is TGCGCCAGCAGCCAAGGAATTCAGTGGCGGGAGGAAGTATCAGATACGCAGTATTTT.

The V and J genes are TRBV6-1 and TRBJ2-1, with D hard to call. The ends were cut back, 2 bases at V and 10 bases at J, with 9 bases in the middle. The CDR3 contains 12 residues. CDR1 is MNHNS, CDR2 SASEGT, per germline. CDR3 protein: CASSEYGYEQFF. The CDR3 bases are TGTGCCAGCAGTGAATACGGGTACGAGCAGTTCTTC.

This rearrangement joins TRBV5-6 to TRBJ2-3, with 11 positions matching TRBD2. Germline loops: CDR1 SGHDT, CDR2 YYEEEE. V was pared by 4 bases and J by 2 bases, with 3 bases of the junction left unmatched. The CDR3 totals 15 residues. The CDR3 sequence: CASSPGLAVTDTQYF. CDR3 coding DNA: TGTGCCAGCAGCCCGGGACTAGCGGTCACAGATACGCAGTATTTT.

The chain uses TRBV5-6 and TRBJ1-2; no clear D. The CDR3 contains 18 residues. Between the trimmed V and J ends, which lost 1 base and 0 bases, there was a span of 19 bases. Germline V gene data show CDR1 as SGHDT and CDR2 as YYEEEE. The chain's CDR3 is CASSLTTPDPLSNYGYTF. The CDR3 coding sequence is TGTGCCAGCAGCTTGACGACGCCCGATCCCCTCTCTAACTATGGCTACACCTTC.

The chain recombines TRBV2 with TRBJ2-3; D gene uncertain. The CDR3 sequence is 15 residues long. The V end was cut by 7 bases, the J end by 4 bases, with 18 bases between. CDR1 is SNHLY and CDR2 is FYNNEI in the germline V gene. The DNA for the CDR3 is TGTGCCAGCACACAAGAGGCTAGTGGAGCAGATACGCAGTATTTT. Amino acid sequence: CASTQEASGADTQYF. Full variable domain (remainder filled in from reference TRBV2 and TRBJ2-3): EPEVTQTPSHQVTQMGQEVILRCVPISNHLYFYWYRQILGQKVEFLVSFYNNEISEKSEIFDDQFSVERPDGSNFTLKIRSTKLEDSAMYFCASTQEASGADTQYFGPGTRLTVL.

The CDR3 sequence: CASSTDPLGGNQPQHF. The DNA of the CDR3 is TGCGCCAGCAGCACGGACCCCTTAGGCGGCAATCAGCCCCAGCATTTT. This chain uses TRBV5-1 with TRBJ1-5; D unresolved. V was cut by 4 bases and J by 2 bases, with 16 bases left in between. Germline V lookup: CDR1 SGHRS, CDR2 YFSETQ. This CDR3 has 16 amino acids.

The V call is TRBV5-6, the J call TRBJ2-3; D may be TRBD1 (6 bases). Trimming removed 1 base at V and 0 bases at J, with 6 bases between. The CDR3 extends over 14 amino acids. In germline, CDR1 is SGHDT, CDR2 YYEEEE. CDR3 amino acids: CASSLQGSTDTQYF. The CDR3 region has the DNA TGTGCCAGCAGCTTGCAGGGGAGCACAGATACGCAGTATTTT.

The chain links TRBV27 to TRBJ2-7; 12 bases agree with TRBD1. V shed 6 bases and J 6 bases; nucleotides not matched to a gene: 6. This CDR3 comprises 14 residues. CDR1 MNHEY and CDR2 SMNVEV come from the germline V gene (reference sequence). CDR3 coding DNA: TGTGCCAGCAGCCCGGGACAGGGGGCGGGCGAGCAGTACTTC. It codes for CASSPGQGAGEQYF.

The CDR3 sequence is CAWSGQGGSTDTQYF. Written as DNA, the CDR3 is TGTGCCTGGAGTGGCCAGGGGGGAAGCACAGATACGCAGTATTTT. The chain is built from TRBV30 and TRBJ2-3; the D gene is possibly TRBD1 (7 bases). CDR3 length: 15 amino acids. Germline CDR1 GTSNPN, CDR2 SVGIG (reference sequence). Trimming pared 1 base from V and 0 bases from J, leaving 11 bases between.

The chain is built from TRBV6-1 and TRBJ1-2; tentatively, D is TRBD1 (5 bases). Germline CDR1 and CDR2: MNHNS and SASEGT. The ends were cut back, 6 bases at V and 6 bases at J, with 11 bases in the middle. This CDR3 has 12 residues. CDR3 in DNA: TGTGCCAGCAGCCTGCCAGGGAATGGCTACACCTTC. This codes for CASSLPGNGYTF.